This record looks at one T cell receptor beta chain sequence and its context. Its antigen is as yet unknown. The PCR contained 60 Vbeta and 13 Jbeta primers. The data were produced by immunoSEQ multiplex PCR, yet TCRdb's version contains in-frame clones alone and is incomplete. This table holds roughly 110,000 clones, more than 75% found once. The data were obtained in a study of cytomegalovirus exposure and HLA in healthy donors. Overall study results and limits: A highly shared variant cluster was judged a likely technical artifact. TCR beta V- and J-gene trimming, according to a later analysis, was linked to a missense DCLRE1C variant.

V lost 4 bases to trimming and J lost 7 bases; unmatched junction nucleotides: 3. The CDR3 is made up of 12 amino acids. Germline V gene data show CDR1 as SGHNT and CDR2 as YYREEE (reference sequence). Healthy people donating bone marrow made up the donors. Donors showed nominal health when sampled, although they likely had unrecorded immune exposures. The V gene is TRBV5-4, the J gene TRBJ1-2; TRBD1 agrees at 8 bases. The TCR was taken from a woman aged 40 to 50 in good health and CMV-seropositive. Sequencing input: PBMCs. This CDR3 is CASSPGGPGYTF. CDR3 DNA: TGTGCCAGCAGCCCAGGGGGCCCTGGCTACACCTTC.